A selection of T cell receptor beta chains follows, all from one sample in a study of blood T cell repertoires in COVID-19. Clones were sequenced by immunoSEQ multiplex PCR, and TCRdb holds only the in-frame ones, with some missing. This sample has 100,000 to 150,000 clones, with more than 75% found just once. Sequenced material: peripheral blood. These receptors originate from a man aged 50-60 years with acute or convalescent COVID-19. CDR3s leave out the opening cysteine and the closing phenylalanine or tryptophan. Only some rows state a clone size, as once, few, many or a class for expanded clones.

ASSLSSGDTDTQY | TRBJ2-3 | TRBV27 | 13 | NA
ASSLGSAGAGEQF | TRBJ2-1 | TRBV7-6 | 13 | once
ASSYSGGEAF | TRBJ1-1 | TRBV6-5 | 10 | NA
ASSIGRSYPIPQH | TRBJ1-5 | TRBV19 | 13 | NA
ASSLTGEGYGYT | TRBJ1-2 | TRBV5-1 | 12 | NA
ATTGQTNTGELF | TRBJ2-2 | TRBV27 | 12 | once
AWSAGTGGTGNTIY | TRBJ1-3 | TRBV30 | 14 | NA
ASSLDRGSQPQH | TRBJ1-5 | TRBV11-2 | 12 | NA
ASSHPQDRDYEQY | TRBJ2-7 | TRBV6-4 | 13 | NA
ASSLVPSGTHYEQY | TRBJ2-7 | TRBV7-6 | 14 | NA
ASSFGSGQGSGETQY | TRBJ2-5 | TRBV19 | 15 | NA
ASSMVSKNTEAF | TRBJ1-1 | TRBV19 | 12 | NA
ASSMGVGSSYNSPLH | TRBJ1-6 | TRBV19 | 15 | few
ASSLGGLAGPYNEQF | TRBJ2-1 | TRBV4-1 | 15 | few
ASSLGAGQGKLQETQY | TRBJ2-5 | TRBV5-1 | 16 | NA
ASSPLAGAPGDTQY | TRBJ2-3 | TRBV6-4 | 14 | NA
ASSLAPGTEAF | TRBJ1-1 | TRBV27 | 11 | NA
ASSKGGYEQY | TRBJ2-7 | TRBV2 | 10 | NA
ASSTQYRISGANVLT | TRBJ2-6 | TRBV12-1 | 15 | NA
ASSPSPRAGDHEQY | TRBJ2-7 | TRBV19 | 14 | NA
ASSEAQRSNYGYT | TRBJ1-2 | TRBV6-1 | 13 | NA
ASTWRGGGPYNEQF | TRBJ2-1 | TRBV7-2 | 14 | NA
ASSLDGGEANYGYT | TRBJ1-2 | TRBV5-1 | 14 | NA
ASSAGQGDNGYT | TRBJ1-2 | TRBV7-9 | 12 | NA
ASSQPTRDWSSLGEQY | TRBJ2-7 | TRBV4-3 | 16 | NA
ASSQEGDRGRHGYT | TRBJ1-2 | TRBV3-1/TRBV3-2 | 14 | NA
ASSRLAGGLNEQF | TRBJ2-1 | TRBV9 | 13 | NA
ASSLTGFRDQPQH | TRBJ1-5 | TRBV27 | 13 | NA
ASSTAGDLLSYNEQF | TRBJ2-1 | TRBV19 | 15 | NA
ASSRQGGFFEAF | TRBJ1-1 | TRBV27 | 12 | NA
ASSKGQYNNYGYT | TRBJ1-2 | TRBV19 | 13 | NA
ASSSTTAPNEQF | TRBJ2-1 | TRBV7-8 | 12 | NA
SLTLLETGYYGYT | TRBJ1-2 | TRBV29-1 | 13 | NA
ASSSAWAPGNTIY | TRBJ1-3 | TRBV5-8 | 13 | NA
ASSVVRGLTGELF | TRBJ2-2 | TRBV9 | 13 | NA
ATVSGNQPQH | TRBJ1-5 | TRBV24-1 | 10 | NA
ASSPRRDTEAF | TRBJ1-1 | TRBV11-3 | 11 | NA
ATSPSVNTDTQY | TRBJ2-3 | TRBV24-1 | 12 | NA
ASRRGLAVQETQY | TRBJ2-5 | TRBV19 | 13 | NA
ASSPGHLNYGYT | TRBJ1-2 | TRBV6-5 | 12 | NA
ASSAQGHYGYT | TRBJ1-2 | TRBV19 | 11 | NA
ASSNQDPGQGGEYNEQF | TRBJ2-1 | TRBV19 | 17 | NA
ATSDEGQEAEQY | TRBJ2-7 | TRBV24-1 | 12 | NA